The sample holds one count of the clone carrying this T cell receptor (beta chain). Its antigen remains unknown. The CDR3 has 14 residues. The germline V gene encodes CDR1 MNHEY and CDR2 SMNVEV (reference sequence). V was clipped by 2 bases and J by 0 bases, with 8 bases between them. The data originate from a study of cytomegalovirus exposure and HLA in healthy donors. Study-wide results and limits: Whilst most TCR sequences proved rare, a subset of public TCRs occurred across many donors. Associated with cytomegalovirus, according to the listing, were 170 or so TCR beta chains.

Measured with immunoSEQ multiplex PCR; TCRdb has only the in-frame clones, and not every one. This repertoire shows 250,000 to 350,000 clones, roughly 89% found once; its top ten account for about 0.8%. The donors were part of the 120-subject validation cohort, which stood apart from the approximately 670-subject first cohort. This chain connects TRBV27 to TRBJ2-7; D may be TRBD1 (6 bases). The receptor comes from a woman aged 18-29 years in good health and CMV-seronegative. The sample consisted of PBMCs. CDR3 residues: CASSLGGYSYEQYF. In DNA form, the CDR3 reads TGTGCCAGCAGTTTAGGGGGCTACTCCTACGAGCAGTACTTC.